This T cell receptor (beta chain) came from a study of cytomegalovirus exposure and HLA in healthy donors. General study findings and limits: For most subjects, TCR beta sequences were reported to predict HLA-A and HLA-B alleles with accuracy.

This CDR3 has 16 residues. Germline-derived CDR1 and CDR2 are SQVTM and ANQGSEA. Trimming left V 0 bases short and J 0 bases short, with 15 bases between. For this donor, CMV serostatus was not recorded. Primers for the PCR totalled 60 Vbeta and 13 Jbeta. Measured with immunoSEQ multiplex PCR; TCRdb has only the in-frame clones, and not every one. The data show approximately 140,000 clones, around two thirds seen once. This clone was seen only once. Its antigen is currently unknown. The sample consisted of PBMCs. V gene TRBV29-1 combines with J gene TRBJ2-7; a weak D match, TRBD1 (6 bases). The sequence was obtained from a human donor in good health. In DNA, the CDR3 is TGCAGCGTTGAAGAACGGGAAAGGGGGAGCTCCTACGAGCAGTACTTC. This encodes CSVEERERGSSYEQYF.